The entry that follows covers one T cell receptor beta chain sequence. Its target antigen remains unknown. No base quality information exists; no much larger clone differs at one position. The CDR3 numbers 13 residues from cysteine through phenylalanine. Of the read, only the CDR3 DNA is kept; its 39 bases are in frame from base 1. The germline V gene provides CDR1 MNHEY and CDR2 SVGAGI. Trimming takes 8 bases off V and 1 base off J; junction bases not matched to a gene: 1. This entry is derived from a study of brain T cells in children with intractable seizures (dated by TCRdb to the early 2020s). With regard to the full study: As a first screen for immune gene transcripts, resected brain tissue from a few dozen pediatric epilepsy surgery cases was run on a NanoString immunology panel. About 65% of the 12 selected surgery cases also had pre-surgery blood sequenced, which left four cases with brain tissue only. Study-level results and caveats: Viral specificity was inferred solely from CDR3 sequence similarity, and the HCMV serostatus of the patients was not known. Sequencing depth differed between pre- and post-surgery blood, so clones missing from the pre-surgery sample may reflect undersampling.

TCR beta chain sequences were generated from genomic DNA using the immunoSEQ assay. Turning to the authors' computational methods: CDR3 sequences that did not begin with the conserved framework cysteine at position 104 were removed manually. To get clonality, the normalized Shannon's Diversity Index was subtracted from one, giving values from 0 (maximal diversity) to 1 (oligoclonal). To check whether a given CDR3 had different frequencies in two samples, for example brain versus blood, chi-squared comparison-of-proportions tests were used. Public clonotypes were found by searching immuneACCESS, and the VDJdb browser was used to assess similarity to known antiviral clonotypes. Here the immuneACCESS table is served through TCRdb, limited to in-frame sequences with V and J called. Missing clones are a known gap in these copies; in checked studies unresolved V genes cover under half, and the rest lacks a known reason. That table furnishes V, J and clone size, whereas the DNA furnished D and trimming. The sample data list about 340,000 clones, and roughly 92% of these were observed just once. The ten top clones hold roughly 6% of the sample.

The time point tag for this specimen amounts to: blood from clinic visit 5 months post-surgery; TSC patient then seizure free. Surgery cases with the highest brain T cell transcript signatures were selected for TCR beta chain sequencing of brain tissue and, where available, blood. Before surgery, the patients had been given at least one anti-epileptic drug. The TCR-sequenced patients were children whose drug-resistant epilepsy was caused by tuberous sclerosis complex, focal cortical dysplasia, Rasmussen encephalitis or hemimegalencephaly. The Monarch genomic DNA purification kit was used to extract bulk genomic DNA from unsorted brain tissue and from whole blood.

This receptor chain uses TRBV6-5 and TRBJ2-1; 8 central nucleotides agree with TRBD1. The source of this sequence is a boy under three years old with tuberous sclerosis and intractable seizures. The sample in question was peripheral blood, obtained approximately 5 months after surgery. The CDR3 amino acid sequence is: CASGQGSYNEQFF. The nucleotide sequence reads as follows: TGTGCCAGCGGACAGGGTTCCTACAATGAGCAGTTCTTC.